This T cell receptor beta chain is from a study of T cell responses to AZD1222 COVID-19 vaccine. Some clones are missing from TCRdb's copy, which holds only in-frame ones; the method was immunoSEQ multiplex PCR. The table shows tens of thousands of clones, with around three quarters occurring only once. For this clone: The target antigen is unknown.

V was clipped by 3 bases and J by 1 base; unmatched bases: 5. The CDR3 runs 17 residues. The germline V gene has CDR1 LNHDA and CDR2 SQIVND (reference sequence). Samples with a second dose at about 4 or about 12 weeks were pooled together. The study, taken as a whole, reports: The donor group comprised mostly white British people and more females; the analysis possibly underestimated clonal diversity. Nearly half of spike-specific TCRs reportedly target unmutated variant regions. Only five or six individuals given AZD1222 were seropositive at baseline.

The V call is TRBV19, the J call TRBJ2-1; TRBD2 aligns across 11 bases. The sample consisted of peripheral blood, taken 28 days after the second AZD1222 dose. The receptor's source is an adult who received the AZD1222 COVID-19 vaccine. This CDR3 reads CASSIAGTSGSYNEQFF. As DNA, the CDR3 is TGTGCCAGTAGTATCGCCGGGACTAGCGGTTCCTACAATGAGCAGTTCTTC.